A selection of T cell receptor beta chains follows, all from one sample in a study of cytomegalovirus exposure and HLA in healthy donors. Libraries were prepared by immunoSEQ multiplex PCR; TCRdb keeps only in-frame clonotypes and omits some of them. This sample has 200,000 to 250,000 clones, with roughly 79% found just once. Sequencing used PBMCs. The receptor set was obtained from a woman aged 40 to 50 in good health and CMV-seronegative. Each CDR3 is given with its conserved first and last residue. The D gene is left open where the match is weak. Some rows have no size entry. The others give once, few or many, or a class for an expanded clone.

d_gene,j_gene,abundance,v_gene,CDR3aa,CDR3nt
TRBD1,TRBJ1-4,few,TRBV6-1,CATRQGRDEKLFF,TGTGCCACGCGACAGGGGCGAGATGAAAAACTGTTTTTT
-,TRBJ1-1,-,TRBV21-1,CASSTPGTDSNTEAFF,TGTGCCAGCAGCACACCCGGGACAGACTCCAACACTGAAGCTTTCTTT
TRBD1,TRBJ1-2,-,TRBV5-1,CASSSPGQLYGYTF,TGCGCCAGCAGCAGTCCGGGACAGCTCTATGGCTACACCTTC
TRBD2,TRBJ2-1,-,TRBV29-1,CSSGTSGYNEQFF,TGCAGCTCAGGGACTAGCGGCTACAATGAGCAGTTCTTC
-,TRBJ1-1,-,TRBV6-1,CASSAKLGRGNTEAFF,TGTGCCAGCAGTGCGAAACTGGGGCGGGGTAACACTGAAGCTTTCTTT
-,TRBJ2-7,-,TRBV29-1,CSVTHGGAASSYEQYF,TGCAGCGTAACCCACGGAGGGGCCGCAAGCTCCTACGAGCAGTACTTC
-,TRBJ1-1,-,TRBV19,CASSIPGHRGTEAFF,TGTGCCAGTAGTATCCCGGGCCATCGGGGCACTGAAGCTTTCTTT
TRBD2,TRBJ2-2,few,TRBV5-1,CASSLGLAGAKNTGELFF,TGCGCCAGCAGCTTGGGACTAGCGGGGGCGAAGAACACCGGGGAGCTGTTTTTT
TRBD2,TRBJ2-1,few,TRBV5-6,CASSLAGDRQFF,TGTGCCAGCAGCTTAGCGGGGGACCGACAGTTCTTC
TRBD1,TRBJ2-5,once,TRBV13,CASSDHGTGDETQYF,TGTGCCAGCAGCGATCACGGGACAGGGGATGAGACCCAGTACTTC
-,TRBJ2-3,-,TRBV18,CASSVAAGATDTQYF,TGTGCCAGCTCGGTCGCGGCAGGGGCCACAGATACGCAGTATTTT
-,TRBJ2-1,-,TRBV11-1,CASSFSISRDNEQFF,TGTGCCAGCAGCTTCTCTATTTCTCGGGACAATGAGCAGTTCTTC
TRBD1,TRBJ2-7,-,TRBV28,CASTPGDRGPYEQYF,TGTGCCAGCACCCCAGGGGACAGGGGCCCCTACGAGCAGTACTTC
-,TRBJ2-3,-,TRBV5-1,CASSSRTSTDTQYF,TGCGCCAGCAGCTCAAGGACTAGCACAGATACGCAGTATTTT
-,TRBJ2-5,-,TRBV5-1,CASSLAGVEETQYF,TGCGCCAGCAGCTTGGCGGGGGTAGAAGAGACCCAGTACTTC
-,TRBJ1-2,-,TRBV20-1,CSAYGRGGYTF,TGCAGTGCATACGGTAGGGGTGGCTACACCTTC
-,TRBJ1-2,once,TRBV11-2,CASSLDSFYGYTF,TGTGCCAGCAGCTTAGACAGTTTTTATGGCTACACCTTC
-,TRBJ2-1,-,TRBV11-2,CASAEGGYEQFF,TGTGCCAGCGCGGAAGGGGGTTATGAGCAGTTCTTC
TRBD1,TRBJ2-7,-,TRBV6-6,CASTLTGGQGQYF,TGTGCCAGCACCCTGACGGGGGGACAGGGGCAGTACTTC
TRBD1,TRBJ1-3,-,TRBV5-1,CASSPTTGVNGNTIYF,TGCGCCAGCAGCCCCACGACAGGGGTTAACGGAAACACCATATATTTT
TRBD1,TRBJ1-1,-,TRBV5-8,CASSSPTGTDSFF,TGTGCCAGCAGCTCCCCCACCGGGACAGATTCTTTCTTT
-,TRBJ1-5,-,TRBV6-1,CASSEGGGARKPQHF,TGTGCCAGCAGTGAAGGTGGGGGGGCCCGTAAGCCCCAGCATTTT
TRBD1,TRBJ1-1,-,TRBV5-4,CASSLQGYGYTEAFF,TGTGCCAGCAGCTTACAGGGGTACGGTTACACTGAAGCTTTCTTT
-,TRBJ1-2,-,TRBV6-6,CASSYPEGGYTF,TGTGCCAGCAGTTACCCGGAGGGAGGCTACACCTTC
TRBD1,TRBJ2-7,few,TRBV18,CASPLGTGAVGEQYF,TGTGCCAGCCCCCTAGGGACAGGGGCCGTCGGAGAGCAGTACTTC
TRBD1,TRBJ2-1,-,TRBV18,CASSPLPGQGTYNEQFF,TGTGCCAGCTCACCATTACCGGGACAGGGTACTTACAATGAGCAGTTCTTC
-,TRBJ2-5,-,TRBV6-1,CASIRGRGWETQYF,TGTGCCAGCATAAGGGGAAGGGGTTGGGAGACCCAGTACTTC
TRBD1,TRBJ2-1,-,TRBV19,CASSIVETPNIVGTGVDNEQFF,TGTGCCAGTAGTATTGTAGAGACACCTAACATTGTGGGGACAGGCGTAGACAATGAGCAGTTCTTC
-,TRBJ1-2,-,TRBV6-5,CASSYSLANYGYTF,TGTGCCAGCAGTTACTCTTTAGCTAACTATGGCTACACCTTC
-,TRBJ2-7,-,TRBV28,CASSSPFGGNYEQYF,TGTGCCAGCAGTTCACCCTTTGGGGGGAACTACGAGCAGTACTTC
-,TRBJ2-7,few,TRBV5-1,CASSLGLTYEQYF,TGCGCCAGCAGCTTGGGGCTGACCTACGAGCAGTACTTC
-,TRBJ2-3,-,TRBV18,CASSRQSAGGTDTQYF,TGTGCCAGCTCACGTCAGAGTGCCGGAGGAACAGATACGCAGTATTTT
TRBD1,TRBJ1-1,once,TRBV9,CASSRQGLSEAFF,TGTGCCAGCTCGCGACAGGGTCTATCTGAAGCTTTCTTT
-,TRBJ2-3,few,TRBV27,CASSFLRNSGRPDTQYF,TGTGCCAGCAGTTTCTTGCGTAACTCGGGTCGCCCAGATACGCAGTATTTT
-,TRBJ2-1,-,TRBV2,CASSDVRGQEQFF,TGTGCCAGCAGTGATGTCCGAGGCCAAGAGCAGTTCTTC
-,TRBJ2-3,-,TRBV13,CASSPPGGIDTQYF,TGTGCCAGCAGCCCCCCTGGGGGGATAGATACGCAGTATTTT
-,TRBJ2-3,-,TRBV5-1,CASSLGSGDTQYF,TGCGCCAGCAGCTTGGGCTCGGGAGATACGCAGTATTTT
-,TRBJ2-7,-,TRBV7-3,CASSPSDSSDGQYF,TGTGCCAGCAGCCCCTCGGACTCGAGCGACGGGCAGTACTTC
TRBD2,TRBJ2-5,-,TRBV7-3,CASSFGREETQYF,TGTGCCAGCAGCTTTGGGAGGGAAGAGACCCAGTACTTC
-,TRBJ2-3,few,TRBV6-5,CASSYSYSLDTDTQYF,TGTGCCAGCAGTTACTCGTATAGCCTTGACACAGATACGCAGTATTTT
TRBD2,TRBJ2-1,-,TRBV7-2,CASSRGTSGDYSYNEQFF,TGTGCCAGCAGCCGGGGGACTAGCGGGGACTACTCCTACAATGAGCAGTTCTTC
-,TRBJ2-2,-,TRBV29-1,CSVASGVSTGELFF,TGCAGCGTTGCTTCGGGAGTAAGCACCGGGGAGCTGTTTTTT
TRBD1,TRBJ2-1,-,TRBV7-6,CASSLTGTGAQGRANEQFF,TGTGCCAGCAGCTTGACCGGGACAGGGGCACAGGGCAGGGCCAATGAGCAGTTCTTC
TRBD1,TRBJ2-7,-,TRBV5-1,CASRFGGQEGYEQYF,TGCGCCAGCAGATTCGGGGGACAGGAAGGATACGAGCAGTACTTC
-,TRBJ1-5,-,TRBV6-1,CATGPSYQPQHF,TGTGCTACAGGTCCCAGCTATCAGCCCCAGCATTTT
TRBD1,TRBJ1-1,-,TRBV18,CASSPLAGQGPHRAFF,TGTGCCAGCTCACCACTAGCGGGACAGGGGCCCCATAGAGCTTTCTTT
TRBD1,TRBJ2-5,-,TRBV7-2,CASNPTGGGGTQYF,TGTGCCAGCAACCCAACAGGGGGCGGGGGGACCCAGTACTTC
-,TRBJ2-7,few,TRBV10-2,CASGGSYEQYF,TGCGCCAGCGGGGGGTCCTACGAGCAGTACTTC
TRBD1,TRBJ1-1,few,TRBV19,CASGGQVNNRAFF,TGTGCCAGCGGGGGACAGGTGAATAATAGGGCTTTCTTT
-,TRBJ1-1,once,TRBV27,CASSWDPKGGTEAFF,TGTGCCAGCAGTTGGGACCCTAAGGGAGGGACTGAAGCTTTCTTT
-,TRBJ1-5,-,TRBV7-2,CASSLVAGSNQPQHF,TGTGCCAGCAGCTTAGTTGCCGGGTCGAATCAGCCCCAGCATTTT
-,TRBJ2-7,-,TRBV10-3,CAINEGGYEQYF,TGTGCCATCAACGAGGGAGGCTACGAGCAGTACTTC
-,TRBJ1-1,-,TRBV2,CASSYLEGVLNTEAFF,TGTGCCAGCAGTTATTTGGAGGGAGTGCTGAACACTGAAGCTTTCTTT
-,TRBJ2-7,few,TRBV14,CASGRTPGEQYF,TGTGCCAGCGGTCGGACACCCGGCGAGCAGTACTTC
TRBD1,TRBJ2-5,-,TRBV6-6,CASNGGTGGSETQYF,TGTGCCAGCAATGGGGGAACAGGGGGCAGCGAGACCCAGTACTTC
TRBD1,TRBJ2-5,-,TRBV7-9,CASSLRGGLKETQYF,TGTGCCAGCAGCTTGAGAGGGGGCCTTAAAGAGACCCAGTACTTC
-,TRBJ1-5,-,TRBV7-3,CASSLAGASRPQHF,TGTGCCAGCAGCTTAGCTGGGGCCTCGAGGCCCCAGCATTTT
-,TRBJ2-7,-,TRBV6-1,CASSELGAGYEQYF,TGTGCCAGCAGTGAGTTAGGGGCCGGCTACGAGCAGTACTTC
TRBD1,TRBJ2-5,-,TRBV7-8,CASNRDRESETQYF,TGTGCCAGCAACCGGGACAGGGAATCTGAGACCCAGTACTTC